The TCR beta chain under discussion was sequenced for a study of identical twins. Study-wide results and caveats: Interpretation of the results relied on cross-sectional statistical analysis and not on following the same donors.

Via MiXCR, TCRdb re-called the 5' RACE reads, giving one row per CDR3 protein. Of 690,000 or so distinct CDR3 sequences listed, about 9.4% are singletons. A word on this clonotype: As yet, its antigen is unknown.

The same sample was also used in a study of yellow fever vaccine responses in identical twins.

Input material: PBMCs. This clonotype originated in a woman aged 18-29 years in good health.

The DNA of the CDR3 is TGTGCCTCCTCCCGGGACACCTGCAATGAGGAGACCCAGTACTTC. Translation: CASSRDTCNEETQYF. V usage is TRBV12-3 or TRBV12-4 and J usage is TRBJ2-5, with D perhaps TRBD1 (6 bases). CDR3 size: 15 residues. Trimming took 11 bases from V and 5 from J, leaving 24 bases between them.